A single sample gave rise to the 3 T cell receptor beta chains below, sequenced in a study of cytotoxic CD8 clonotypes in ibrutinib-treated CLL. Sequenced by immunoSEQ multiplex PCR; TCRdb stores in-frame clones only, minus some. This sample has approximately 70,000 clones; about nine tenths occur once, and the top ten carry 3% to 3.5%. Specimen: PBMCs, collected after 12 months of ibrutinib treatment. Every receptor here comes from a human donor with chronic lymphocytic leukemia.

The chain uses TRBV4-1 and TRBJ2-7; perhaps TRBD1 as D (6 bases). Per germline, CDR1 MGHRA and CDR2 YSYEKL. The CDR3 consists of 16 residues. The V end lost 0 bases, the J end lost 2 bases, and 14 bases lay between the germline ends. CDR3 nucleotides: TGCGCCAGCAGCCAAGAATCGGTAGACAGGACCTACGAGCAGTACTTC. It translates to CASSQESVDRTYEQYF.

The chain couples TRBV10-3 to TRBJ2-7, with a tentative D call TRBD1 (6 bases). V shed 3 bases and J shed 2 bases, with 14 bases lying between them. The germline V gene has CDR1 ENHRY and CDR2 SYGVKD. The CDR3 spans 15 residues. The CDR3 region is CAISDSADRTYEQYF. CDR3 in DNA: TGTGCCATCAGTGACTCGGCAGACAGGACCTACGAGCAGTACTTC.

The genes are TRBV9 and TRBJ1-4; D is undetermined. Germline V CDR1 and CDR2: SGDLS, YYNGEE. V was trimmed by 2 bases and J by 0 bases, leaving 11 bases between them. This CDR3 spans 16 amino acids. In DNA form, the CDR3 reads TGTGCCAGCAGCGTCCTTGACCGGGCAACTAATGAAAAACTGTTTTTT. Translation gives CASSVLDRATNEKLFF.